The 30 T cell receptor beta chains below come from one sample, sequenced in a study of shared clonotypes between healthy human individuals. Data came from immunoSEQ multiplex PCR; TCRdb stores just in-frame clones and leaves some out. The table records about 1.1 million clones, approximately 78% of them present only once. The sample taken for sequencing was memory CD4+ T cells from PBMCs. Specified subset: CD45RA-negative fraction. The receptor source for this set is a man aged 18-30 years in good health. Some clones in this sample may be carry-over from other donors' samples.

The chain has TRBV28 and TRBJ2-5; no definite D call. Matching the DNA end better, TRBJ2-7 makes the J call doubtful. Germline V gene lookup returns CDR1 MDHEN and CDR2 SYDVKM. This CDR3 has 13 amino acids. The CDR3 here is CASSLGRDYEQYF. CDR3 DNA sequence: TGTGCCAGCAGCCTCGGCCGCGACTACGAGCAGTACTTC.

The table lists this clone with a few counts. V usage is TRBV29-1 and J usage is TRBJ1-1; D is unclear. The CDR3 extends over 14 amino acids. The V and J ends lost 5 bases and 5 bases respectively, with 18 bases between them. Germline V gives CDR1 SQVTM, CDR2 ANQGSEA. The CDR3 sequence: CSVTRSPLETEAFF. The CDR3 DNA is TGCAGCGTTACCCGAAGTCCCCTGGAGACTGAAGCTTTCTTT. Looking up the rest from reference TRBV29-1 and TRBJ1-1 gives the full variable domain: SAVISQKPSRDICQRGTSLTIQCQVDSQVTMMFWYRQQPGQSLTLIATANQGSEATYESGFVIDKFPISRPNLTFSTLTVSNMSPEDSSIYLCSVTRSPLETEAFFGQGTRLTVV.

The chain carries TRBV9 and TRBJ1-3; 8 nucleotides match TRBD1. There are 15 residues in the CDR3. Unmatched junction bases numbered 1, after V lost 0 bases and J lost 2 bases. Germline CDR1 reads SGDLS; CDR2 reads YYNGEE. CDR3 residues: CASSVGQGTGNTIYF. The DNA for the CDR3 is TGTGCCAGCAGCGTAGGACAGGGGACTGGAAACACCATATATTTT.

V usage is TRBV2 and J usage is TRBJ1-2; D is possibly TRBD1 (6 bases). Per germline, CDR1 SNHLY and CDR2 FYNNEI. This CDR3 has 15 amino acids. Trimming pared 6 bases from V and 8 bases from J, leaving 22 bases between. This CDR3 is CASRMTGGATYGYTF. In nucleotides, the CDR3 is TGTGCCAGCAGGATGACGGGGGGGGCAACATACGGCTACACCTTC.

Only one count was recorded for this clone. This rearrangement joins TRBV2 to TRBJ1-5, with no clear D. CDR3 length: 17 residues. Germline V gives CDR1 SNHLY, CDR2 FYNNEI. Trimming stripped 4 bases from V and 4 bases from J, with 20 bases between. CDR3 sequence: CASSVLGQPSSNQPQHF. DNA for the CDR3: TGTGCCAGCAGTGTTTTAGGGCAGCCCAGTTCAAATCAGCCCCAGCATTTT. The entire variable domain, with the rest obtained from reference TRBV2 and TRBJ1-5, is as follows: EPEVTQTPSHQVTQMGQEVILRCVPISNHLYFYWYRQILGQKVEFLVSFYNNEISEKSEIFDDQFSVERPDGSNFTLKIRSTKLEDSAMYFCASSVLGQPSSNQPQHFGDGTRLSIL.

The chain recombines TRBV19 with TRBJ2-7, with D maybe TRBD1 (6 bases). Germline V lookup: CDR1 LNHDA, CDR2 SQIVND (reference sequence). The CDR3 length is 15 residues. Deletions cut 6 bases from V and 2 bases from J, with 17 bases between. The CDR3 is CASSPVRAGAYEQYF. DNA for the CDR3: TGTGCCAGTAGCCCAGTGCGGGCAGGGGCCTACGAGCAGTACTTC.

This chain connects TRBV7-3 to TRBJ2-3; 11 bases are a match to TRBD2. V shed 1 base, J shed 0 bases, and the junction held 6 bases outside the gene matches. This CDR3 is 18 amino acids long. Germline V gene sequence: CDR1 SGHTA, CDR2 FQGTGA. Here the CDR3 reads CASSLKGSGRGSTDTQYF. In DNA, the CDR3 is TGTGCCAGCAGCTTAAAGGGTAGCGGGAGGGGGAGCACAGATACGCAGTATTTT.

This CDR3 is CASSLSGGSNYGYTF. The CDR3, as DNA: TGTGCCAGCAGCTTAAGTGGCGGTTCTAACTATGGCTACACCTTC. The gene calls are TRBV7-3 and TRBJ1-2; D is unresolved. This CDR3 region has 15 residues. V gave up 1 base and J gave up 0 bases, with 9 bases separating them. The germline gives CDR1 SGHTA, CDR2 FQGTGA.

This chain joins TRBV11-3 and TRBJ2-2; the D is unclear. V dropped 1 base and J dropped 4 bases, with 4 bases sitting between them. CDR3 length: 13 residues. The germline V gene has CDR1 SGHNT and CDR2 YENEEA. The CDR3 loop reads CASSLGVTGELFF. The DNA for the CDR3 is TGTGCCAGCAGCTTAGGGGTCACCGGGGAGCTGTTTTTT.

This clone has just one count. The V and J genes are TRBV4-1 and TRBJ1-3; D unresolved. The V and J ends lost 5 bases and 0 bases respectively, with 14 bases between them. Germline CDR1 and CDR2: MGHRA and YSYEKL. This CDR3 region has 16 residues. The CDR3 region has the DNA TGCGCCAGCAGCAACCCAACATTAGCCTCTGGAAACACCATATATTTT. It yields the protein CASSNPTLASGNTIYF.

This clone turned up a few times. Other DNA sequences in this sample translate to the same CDR3. The rearrangement links TRBV5-6 to TRBJ1-2; possibly TRBD1 for D (6 bases). The CDR3 has 12 residues. V was pared by 1 base and J by 8 bases, with 9 bases between. CDR1 and CDR2 from the germline V gene are SGHDT and YYEEEE. The CDR3 region has the DNA TGTGCCAGCAGCTTGACAGGGATCGGCTACACCTTC. This gives the protein CASSLTGIGYTF.

This clone was detected once. The V and J genes are TRBV30 and TRBJ2-7, with TRBD2 identical over 8 bases. CDR1 is GTSNPN, CDR2 SVGIG, per germline (reference sequence). J was trimmed by 6 bases and V by 0 bases; bases with no gene match: 10. The CDR3 sequence is 15 residues long. As DNA, the CDR3 is TGTGCCTGGAGTGTCTGGGGTAGCGGGATCTTCGAGCAGTACTTC. Its protein is CAWSVWGSGIFEQYF.

Of note for this clone: With a much larger clone just one base away, this may be a read error. Different DNA sequences within this sample yield the same CDR3. V and J are TRBV2 and TRBJ2-7, with 9 bases fitting TRBD1. Trimming removed 6 bases from V and 3 bases from J; junction bases left unmatched: 0. The CDR3 is 12 residues long. The germline V gene has CDR1 SNHLY and CDR2 FYNNEI. The CDR3 reads CASRGQGYEQYF. In DNA form, the CDR3 reads TGTGCCAGCAGGGGACAGGGCTACGAGCAGTACTTC.

The chain joins TRBV19 to TRBJ2-3, with 12 bases aligning to TRBD2. V shed 5 bases and J 2 bases; nucleotides not matched to a gene: 11. The CDR3 is 18 residues long. Per the germline V gene, CDR1 is LNHDA and CDR2 is SQIVND (reference sequence). The CDR3, as DNA: TGTGCCAGTAGTCCACGTCGCACTAGCGGGAGGACCACAGATACGCAGTATTTT. It translates to CASSPRRTSGRTTDTQYF.

V and J are TRBV21-1 and TRBJ2-7. TRBV21-1 is assigned pseudogene status. The CDR3 runs 15 residues. The CDR3 loop reads CASSINLSLPYEQYF. The CDR3 DNA reads as TGTGCCAGCAGCATTAACCTTTCGCTTCCCTACGAGCAGTACTTC.

In its sample, this clone was seen a few times. Other DNA sequences in the sample encode the same CDR3. This chain links TRBV11-2 with TRBJ1-3; D is undetermined. Per the germline V gene, CDR1 is SGHAT and CDR2 is FQNNGV. The CDR3 contains 14 residues. The V gene lost 4 bases and the J gene lost 0 bases, with 7 bases spanning the gap. CDR3 bases: TGTGCCAGCAGCTCCAGGAGCTCTGGAAACACCATATATTTT. Translating it yields CASSSRSSGNTIYF.

This chain connects TRBV27 to TRBJ2-5; D uncertain. Deletions cut 8 bases from V and 2 bases from J, with 15 bases between. The CDR3 loop spans 14 amino acids. The germline V gene encodes CDR1 MNHEY and CDR2 SMNVEV (reference sequence). The DNA of the CDR3 is TGTGCCAGCCGCCCCGGGTGGCAGCAAGAGACCCAGTACTTC. It codes for CASRPGWQQETQYF.

This rearrangement joins TRBV6-1 to TRBJ1-5; D gene unclear. Trimming cost V 3 bases and J 0 bases, with 9 bases left between them. Germline CDR1 is MNHNS and CDR2 is SASEGT. The CDR3 runs 15 residues. Here the CDR3 DNA reads TGTGCCAGCAGTGAGGGGAGTAGTAGCAATCAGCCCCAGCATTTT. Amino acid sequence: CASSEGSSSNQPQHF.

The chain recombines TRBV11-2 with TRBJ2-1; the match to TRBD2 covers 14 bases. V trimming: 5 bases; J trimming: 4 bases; junction bases outside the gene matches: 7. Germline V gene lookup returns CDR1 SGHAT and CDR2 FQNNGV. This CDR3 spans 17 amino acids. The CDR3 bases are TGTGCCAGCAGCCGTGGGCGACTAGCGGGAGGGTACAATGAGCAGTTCTTC. Translating it yields CASSRGRLAGGYNEQFF.

This clone is a singleton in its sample. The J gene is TRBJ2-7, the V gene TRBV6-1, with TRBD1 matching over 7 bases. Trimming at V came to 5 bases and at J to 2 bases, leaving 9 bases not matched to a gene. This CDR3 has 15 amino acids. Germline V lookup: CDR1 MNHNS, CDR2 SASEGT. The chain's CDR3 is CASSPGTALTYEQYF. Here the CDR3 DNA reads TGTGCCAGCAGTCCTGGGACAGCCCTAACCTACGAGCAGTACTTC.

The chain recombines TRBV2 with TRBJ2-3, with 8 bases aligning to TRBD2. The V segment lost 5 bases and the J segment 4 bases; nucleotides outside the gene matches: 11. The CDR3 contains 16 residues. CDR1 and CDR2 from the germline V gene are SNHLY and FYNNEI. CDR3 sequence: CASSRLGERESDTQYF. CDR3 in DNA: TGTGCCAGCAGTCGGCTTGGGGAGCGGGAGTCAGATACGCAGTATTTT.

Concerning this clone itself: Other DNA sequences of this sample code for an identical CDR3. The CDR3 DNA reads TGCGCCAGCAGCTTGGAAGGGGGTTCGGGAAACACCATATATTTT. It is translated as CASSLEGGSGNTIYF. The chain employs TRBV5-1 and TRBJ1-3; D possibly corresponds to TRBD1 (6 bases). There are 15 residues in the CDR3. Looked up from germline, CDR1 is SGHRS and CDR2 is YFSETQ. The V and J ends lost 0 bases and 4 bases respectively, with 11 bases between them.

This chain uses TRBV7-9 with TRBJ1-1; weak D call: TRBD1 (5 bases). Germline V gene sequence: CDR1 SEHNR, CDR2 FQNEAQ (reference sequence). V was shortened by 4 bases and J by 0 bases, with 15 bases between the two germline ends. This CDR3 has 16 residues. CDR3 region: CASSSIVGALNTEAFF. The CDR3 coding sequence is TGTGCCAGCAGCTCCATCGTTGGGGCTCTGAACACTGAAGCTTTCTTT.

About this clone itself: The junction departs from the called germline gene at one end, perhaps through a read error. V is TRBV7-8 and J is TRBJ2-7; perhaps TRBD2 as D (5 bases). This CDR3 has 15 amino acids. The germline V gene has CDR1 SGHVS and CDR2 FQNEAQ. The CDR3 nucleotides read TGTGCCAGCATCTTAGCGCCGGCTAACTCCTACGAGCAGTACTTC. It is translated as CASILAPANSYEQYF.

The chain carries TRBV9 and TRBJ2-7; no clear D. Germline CDR1 SGDLS, CDR2 YYNGEE. V lost 4 bases, J lost 2 bases, and 13 bases lay in between. This CDR3 contains 14 residues. The CDR3 region is CASSPQVTPYEQYF. CDR3 bases: TGTGCCAGCAGCCCGCAGGTGACCCCCTACGAGCAGTACTTC.

The rearrangement links TRBV2 to TRBJ2-3, with 8 bases fitting TRBD1. Germline CDR1 is SNHLY and CDR2 is FYNNEI. This CDR3 region has 15 residues. Trimming at V came to 7 bases and at J to 4 bases, leaving 10 bases not matched to a gene. CDR3 residues: CASTGRGRGPDTQYF. In DNA, the CDR3 is TGTGCCAGCACCGGACGGGGCAGGGGGCCAGATACGCAGTATTTT.

This sequence joins TRBV7-2 and TRBJ2-4, with 9 bases lining up with TRBD2. V was pared by 8 bases and J by 5 bases, with 7 bases of the junction left unmatched. CDR1 SGHTA and CDR2 FQGNSA come from the germline V gene. The CDR3 sequence is 14 residues long. This CDR3 reads CASAPGLAQNIQYF. The DNA of the CDR3 is TGTGCCAGCGCGCCTGGACTAGCGCAAAACATTCAGTACTTC.

In its sample, this clone was seen once. CDR3 sequence: CASSPWASGAKNIQYF. DNA for the CDR3: TGTGCCAGCAGTCCATGGGCTAGCGGAGCCAAAAACATTCAGTACTTC. The chain uses TRBV7-2 and TRBJ2-4, with 7 bases identical to TRBD2. Trimming at V came to 6 bases and at J to 0 bases, leaving 8 bases not matched to a gene. CDR1 and CDR2 (germline): SGHTA, FQGNSA. This CDR3 is 16 amino acids long.

In regard to this clone: The sample contains more than one DNA sequence encoding this CDR3. V is TRBV27 and J is TRBJ1-1; D possibly corresponds to TRBD1 (5 bases). V was cut by 2 bases and J by 1 base, with 8 bases left in between. Germline V lookup: CDR1 MNHEY, CDR2 SMNVEV (reference sequence). This CDR3 contains 14 residues. This CDR3 reads CASSLITGNTEAFF. CDR3 DNA sequence: TGTGCCAGCAGTTTAATAACAGGGAACACTGAAGCTTTCTTT.

The chain combines TRBV18 with TRBJ2-2; 10 bases match TRBD2. J gave up 4 bases and V 3 bases, and 14 bases lay outside the gene matches. The CDR3 has 19 residues. CDR1 is KGHSH, CDR2 LQKENI, per germline. The CDR3, as DNA: TGTGCCAGCTCACCGCGCTGGACTAGCGGCACTGCGGGCACCGGGGAGCTGTTTTTT. It is translated as CASSPRWTSGTAGTGELFF.